The next 20 T cell receptor beta chains were all read from a single sample in a study of technical replicates of blood from a handful of donors. The method was immunoSEQ multiplex PCR; TCRdb's version includes in-frame clones alone and lacks a portion of them. This sample carries 60,000 to 75,000 clones, 95% to 98% of them seen once, and the ten largest clones take approximately 0.28%. The source material was T cells isolated from PBMCs. These TCRs come from a human donor in good health.

V is TRBV12-1 and J is TRBJ2-7; the D segment call TRBD2 is taken from the table without a DNA check. TRBV12-1 is marked as a pseudogene. CDR3 length: 16 amino acids. CDR3 sequence (DNA): TGTGCCAGCAGCTGCGGACTAGCCGCATACTCCTACGAGCAGTACTTC. This sequence encodes CASSCGLAAYSYEQYF.

The V gene is TRBV5-1, the J gene TRBJ2-3; 11 bases align to TRBD2. Germline V gene lookup returns CDR1 SGHRS and CDR2 YFSETQ. The V segment lost 8 bases and the J segment 4 bases; nucleotides outside the gene matches: 12. The CDR3 runs 16 residues. CDR3 DNA sequence: TGCGCCAGTCAAACAACTAGCGGGAGCATACCAGATACGCAGTATTTT. It is translated as CASQTTSGSIPDTQYF.

The rearrangement joins TRBV9 to TRBJ2-5; TRBD2 agrees at 7 bases. The germline gives CDR1 SGDLS, CDR2 YYNGEE. V shed 0 bases, J shed 3 bases, and the junction held 5 bases outside the gene matches. The CDR3 is 15 residues long. The CDR3 nucleotides read TGTGCCAGCAGCGTAGGGGAGGGAGGAAAAGAGACCCAGTACTTC. Residues: CASSVGEGGKETQYF.

V usage is TRBV5-4 and J usage is TRBJ2-3; 7 bases map to TRBD2. The CDR3 totals 15 residues. CDR1 and CDR2 (germline): SGHNT, YYREEE (reference sequence). Trimming at V came to 4 bases and at J to 4 bases, leaving 9 bases not matched to a gene. CDR3 protein: CASSPWGGSSDTQYF. CDR3 nucleotide sequence: TGTGCCAGCAGCCCTTGGGGCGGGAGCTCAGATACGCAGTATTTT.

This chain joins TRBV5-1 and TRBJ1-5; 7 bases are a match to TRBD1. V was pared by 4 bases and J by 5 bases, with 6 bases of the junction left unmatched. The CDR3 is 14 residues long. Germline loops: CDR1 SGHRS, CDR2 YFSETQ. DNA of the CDR3: TGCGCCAGCAGCCCGACAGGGAACCATCAGCCCCAGCATTTT. Its translation: CASSPTGNHQPQHF.

The chain is built from TRBV9 and TRBJ2-1; possible D gene TRBD1, 6 bases. The V and J ends lost 7 bases and 5 bases respectively, with 13 bases between them. This CDR3 comprises 13 residues. Per germline, CDR1 SGDLS and CDR2 YYNGEE. CDR3 residues: CASGRDIHNEQFF. The DNA of the CDR3 is TGTGCCAGCGGCCGGGACATACACAATGAGCAGTTCTTC.

The V call is TRBV6-5, the J call TRBJ2-7, with 8 bases identical to TRBD2. Germline V CDR1 and CDR2: MNHEY, SVGAGI. V was pared by 6 bases and J by 1 base, with 5 bases of the junction left unmatched. The CDR3 has 14 residues. The chain's CDR3 is CASSSGGESYEQYF. CDR3 bases: TGTGCCAGCAGCTCCGGGGGGGAATCCTACGAGCAGTACTTC.

This chain links TRBV7-2 with TRBJ2-7; 10 bases agree with TRBD1. The CDR3 is 14 amino acids. The junction had 9 bases not matched to a gene; V was cut back by 6 bases and J by 7 bases. Germline V gene data show CDR1 as SGHTA and CDR2 as FQGNSA. CDR3 coding DNA: TGTGCCAGCAGGCAGCCGGGACAGGGGCGTGAGCAGTACTTC. This translates into CASRQPGQGREQYF.

The chain recombines TRBV12-5 with TRBJ2-1; a weak D match, TRBD1 (6 bases). V lost 6 bases and J lost 4, with 10 bases in between. Germline CDR1 LGHNT, CDR2 FRNRAP. CDR3 length equals 13 residues. CDR3 nucleotides: TGTGCTAGTGGACGGGACACTTACAATGAGCAGTTCTTC. Residues: CASGRDTYNEQFF.

This clone has just one count. V gene TRBV5-1 combines with J gene TRBJ2-5; 10 nucleotides match TRBD1. V shed 5 bases, J shed 12 bases, and the junction held 13 bases outside the gene matches. In germline, CDR1 is SGHRS, CDR2 YFSETQ. The CDR3 is 14 residues long. For the CDR3, the DNA is TGCGCCAGCAGTTCCGGGACAGGGGACGCAAAAGAGTACTTC. Its protein is CASSSGTGDAKEYF.

J is TRBJ2-7 and V is TRBV6-1, with 8 bases lining up with TRBD1. V was clipped by 2 bases and J by 7 bases; unmatched bases: 7. Germline V CDR1 and CDR2: MNHNS, SASEGT. The CDR3 spans 14 residues. The CDR3 coding sequence is TGTGCCAGCAGTGAACCGGGACAGGTAGAAGAGCAGTACTTC. It is translated as CASSEPGQVEEQYF.

The genes are TRBV5-6 and TRBJ1-1; D is ambiguous. Trimming left V 0 bases short and J 6 bases short, with 9 bases between. Germline V gene sequence: CDR1 SGHDT, CDR2 YYEEEE. The CDR3 length is 13 residues. DNA of the CDR3: TGTGCCAGCAGCTTGGGAGGGATCGCTGAAGCTTTCTTT. Its protein product is CASSLGGIAEAFF.

The chain carries TRBV2 and TRBJ1-1, with 7 bases lining up with TRBD1. The CDR3 spans 12 residues. Losses at the gene ends were 10 bases for V and 4 bases for J; bases not matched to a gene: 6. The germline V gene has CDR1 SNHLY and CDR2 FYNNEI. The CDR3 DNA sequence: TGTGCCACTTTACAGGGGAGCACTGAAGCTTTCTTT. Its protein is CATLQGSTEAFF. The full variable domain, in which reference TRBV2 and TRBJ1-1 provide the parts outside the CDR3, is EPEVTQTPSHQVTQMGQEVILRCVPISNHLYFYWYRQILGQKVEFLVSFYNNEISEKSEIFDDQFSVERPDGSNFTLKIRSTKLEDSAMYFCATLQGSTEAFFGQGTRLTVV.

The genes are TRBV5-1 and TRBJ2-3, with 9 bases matching TRBD1. CDR3 length: 18 residues. The germline V gene encodes CDR1 SGHRS and CDR2 YFSETQ. V gave up 4 bases and J gave up 0 bases; unmatched junction bases: 12. CDR3 DNA: TGCGCCAGCAGCGGTACAGGGGGCTACCGTGCTAGCACAGATACGCAGTATTTT. Encoded protein: CASSGTGGYRASTDTQYF.

This chain joins TRBV5-1 and TRBJ2-7; D remains unclear. The V end lost 2 bases, the J end lost 3 bases, and 12 bases lay between the germline ends. Germline CDR1 SGHRS, CDR2 YFSETQ. The CDR3 sequence is 14 residues long. CDR3 sequence reads: CASSFRSDNYEQYF. The CDR3 DNA is TGCGCCAGCAGCTTCCGCAGCGATAACTACGAGCAGTACTTC.

The chain couples TRBV10-3 to TRBJ1-2; 7 nucleotides line up with TRBD1. The CDR3 length is 13 residues. The germline gives CDR1 ENHRY, CDR2 SYGVKD. V lost 5 bases, J lost 4 bases, and 4 bases stayed unmatched. CDR3 in amino acids: CAISPRDSYGYTF. The CDR3 region has the DNA TGTGCCATCAGTCCACGGGACAGCTATGGCTACACCTTC.

The chain employs TRBV5-1 and TRBJ2-1; D is undetermined. In germline, CDR1 is SGHRS, CDR2 YFSETQ. Trimming took off 5 bases at V and 5 bases at J, with 8 bases between the two ends. The CDR3 contains 12 residues. The CDR3 region is CASSEADNEQFF. The CDR3 DNA reads TGCGCCAGCAGTGAGGCTGACAATGAGCAGTTCTTC.

This clone was counted once. The genes are TRBV29-1 and TRBJ2-6; 12 bases are shared with TRBD1. J lost 4 bases, V lost 5 bases, and 6 bases had no gene match. Germline CDR1 is SQVTM and CDR2 is ANQGSEA. This CDR3 contains 16 residues. The CDR3 DNA is TGCAGCGTTCTCGGGACAGGGGGCAGAGGGGCCAACGTCCTGACTTTC. Amino acid sequence: CSVLGTGGRGANVLTF.

The chain has TRBV29-1 and TRBJ2-6; D is perhaps TRBD2 (6 bases). Germline assignment: CDR1 SQVTM and CDR2 ANQGSEA. The CDR3 extends over 17 amino acids. The CDR3 loop reads CSILGREASPGANVLTF. The DNA for the CDR3 is TGCAGTATCCTAGGGCGGGAAGCCTCCCCTGGGGCCAACGTCCTGACTTTC.

The V and J genes are TRBV7-9 and TRBJ1-2; D possibly corresponds to TRBD1 (6 bases). This CDR3 is 12 amino acids long. V was cut by 5 bases and J by 3 bases, with 7 bases left in between. Germline V lookup: CDR1 SEHNR, CDR2 FQNEAQ (reference sequence). CDR3 bases: TGTGCCAGCAGCCCAGGGGACTATGGCTACACCTTC. Its translation is CASSPGDYGYTF.